Measured by frequency, the clone carrying this T cell receptor (beta chain) is medium-sized. Its target is unknown. This entry belongs to a study of CD8 T cells in cerebrospinal fluid in Alzheimer's disease. Study-level background: Plate-based nested PCR sequencing and droplet-based sequencing measured CSF T cell clonal expansion. Study observations and caveats: Healthy subjects less often had a clone of at least 3% than Alzheimer's patients.

CDR1 is DFQATT, CDR2 SNEGSKA, per germline (reference sequence). The CDR3 is 15 amino acids. TCRdb reworked the 10x single-cell sequencing reads into one entry per CDR3 protein, no DNA. The sample totals roughly 800 distinct CDR3 sequences. Source material: cerebrospinal fluid. The TCR originated in a human donor with Parkinson's disease. The chain links TRBV20-1 to TRBJ2-7; without DNA, the TCRdb call of TRBD2 cannot be checked. CDR3 region: CSAKGPGRRSYEQYF.